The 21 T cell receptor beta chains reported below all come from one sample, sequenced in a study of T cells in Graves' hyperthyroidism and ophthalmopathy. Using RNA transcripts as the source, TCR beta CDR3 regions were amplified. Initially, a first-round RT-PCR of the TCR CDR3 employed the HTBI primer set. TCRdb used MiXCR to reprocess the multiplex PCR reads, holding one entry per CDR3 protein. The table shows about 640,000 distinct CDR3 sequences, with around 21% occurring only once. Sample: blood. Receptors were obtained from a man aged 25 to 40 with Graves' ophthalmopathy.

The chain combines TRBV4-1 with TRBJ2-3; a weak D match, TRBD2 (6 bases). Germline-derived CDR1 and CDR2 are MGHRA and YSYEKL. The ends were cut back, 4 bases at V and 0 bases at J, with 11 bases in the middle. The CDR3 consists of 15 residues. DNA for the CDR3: TGCGCCAGCAGCCGAATAGCGGTGAGCACAGATACGCAGTATTTT. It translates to CASSRIAVSTDTQYF.

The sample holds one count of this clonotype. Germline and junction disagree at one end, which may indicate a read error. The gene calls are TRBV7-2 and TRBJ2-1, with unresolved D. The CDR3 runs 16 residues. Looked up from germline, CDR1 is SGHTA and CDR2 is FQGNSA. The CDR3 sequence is CASSLNRVLVYNEQLF. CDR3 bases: TGTGCCAGCAGCTTAAATCGGGTTTTGGTGTACAATGAGCAGCTCTTC.

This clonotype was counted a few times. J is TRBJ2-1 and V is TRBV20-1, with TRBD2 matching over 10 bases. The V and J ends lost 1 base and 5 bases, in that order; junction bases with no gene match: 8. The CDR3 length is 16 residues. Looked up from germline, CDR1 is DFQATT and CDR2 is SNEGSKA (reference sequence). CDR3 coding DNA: TGCAGTGCTAGAGGGGCAGCGGGAGGGCAGGACAATGAGCAGTTCTTC. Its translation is CSARGAAGGQDNEQFF.

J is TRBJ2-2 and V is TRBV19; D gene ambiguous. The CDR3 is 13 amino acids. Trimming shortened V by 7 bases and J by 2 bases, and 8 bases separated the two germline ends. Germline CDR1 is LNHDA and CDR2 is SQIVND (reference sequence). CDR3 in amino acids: CASNTLNTGELFF. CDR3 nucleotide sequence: TGTGCCAGTAATACGTTAAACACCGGGGAGCTGTTTTTT.

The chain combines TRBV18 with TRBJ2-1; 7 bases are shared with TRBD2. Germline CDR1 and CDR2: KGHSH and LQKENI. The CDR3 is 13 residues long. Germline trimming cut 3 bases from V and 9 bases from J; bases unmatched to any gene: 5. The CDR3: CASSPRDYGEQFF. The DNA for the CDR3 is TGTGCCAGCTCACCTAGGGACTATGGTGAGCAGTTCTTC.

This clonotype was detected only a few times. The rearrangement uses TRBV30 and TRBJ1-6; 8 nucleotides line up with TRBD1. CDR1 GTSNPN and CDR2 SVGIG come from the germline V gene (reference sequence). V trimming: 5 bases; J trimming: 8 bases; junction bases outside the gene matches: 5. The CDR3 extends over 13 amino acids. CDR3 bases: TGTGCCTGGGCGGACAGGGCCTATTCACCCCTCCACTTT. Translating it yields CAWADRAYSPLHF.

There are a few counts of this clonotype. The CDR3 nucleotides read TGTGCCAGCAGCTTGGGACTAGCGGGAGACTACAATGAGCAGTTCTTC. Translated: CASSLGLAGDYNEQFF. The rearrangement joins TRBV7-8 to TRBJ2-1; 14 nucleotides match TRBD2. The V gene's germline CDR1 is SGHVS and CDR2 FQNEAQ. The CDR3 extends over 16 amino acids. V lost 3 bases, J lost 3 bases, and 1 base stayed unmatched.

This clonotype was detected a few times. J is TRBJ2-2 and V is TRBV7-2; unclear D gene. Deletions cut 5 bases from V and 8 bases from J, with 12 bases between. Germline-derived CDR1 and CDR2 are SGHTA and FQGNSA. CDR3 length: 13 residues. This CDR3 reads CASSNEAGGELFF. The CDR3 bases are TGTGCCAGCAGCAATGAAGCTGGGGGGGAGCTGTTTTTT.

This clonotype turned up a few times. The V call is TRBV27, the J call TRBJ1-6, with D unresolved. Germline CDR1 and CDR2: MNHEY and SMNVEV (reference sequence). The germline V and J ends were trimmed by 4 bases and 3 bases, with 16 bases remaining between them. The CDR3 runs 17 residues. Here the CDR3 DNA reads TGTGCCAGCAGTTCCGACCCCGGCGGGTTCTATAATTCACCCCTCCACTTT. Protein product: CASSSDPGGFYNSPLHF.

CDR3 in DNA: TGTGCCAGCAGTAAGCGACAGATGGACCAGCAGTTCTTC. This translates into CASSKRQMDQQFF. This chain joins TRBV6-1 and TRBJ2-1; maybe TRBD1 (5 bases). Germline V gene lookup returns CDR1 MNHNS and CDR2 SASEGT. V was cut by 5 bases and J by 11 bases, with 16 bases left in between. The CDR3 runs to 13 residues.

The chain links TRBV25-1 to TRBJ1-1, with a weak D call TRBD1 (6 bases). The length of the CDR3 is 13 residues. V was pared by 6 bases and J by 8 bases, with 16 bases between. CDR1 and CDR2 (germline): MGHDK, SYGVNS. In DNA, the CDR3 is TGTGCCAGCAGACCTACTGGACAGCCCGAAGCTTTCTTT. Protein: CASRPTGQPEAFF. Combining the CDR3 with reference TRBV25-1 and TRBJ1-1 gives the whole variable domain EADIYQTPRYLVIGTGKKITLECSQTMGHDKMYWYQQDPGMELHLIHYSYGVNSTEKGDLSSESTVSRIRTEHFPLTLESARPSHTSQYLCASRPTGQPEAFFGQGTRLTVV.

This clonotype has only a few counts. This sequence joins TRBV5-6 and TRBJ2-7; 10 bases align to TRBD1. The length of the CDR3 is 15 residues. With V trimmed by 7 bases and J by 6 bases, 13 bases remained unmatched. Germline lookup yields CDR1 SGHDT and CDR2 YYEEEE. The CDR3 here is CASSAGTGEVSEQYF. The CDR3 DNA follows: TGTGCCAGCTCGGCAGGGACAGGGGAAGTATCCGAGCAGTACTTC.

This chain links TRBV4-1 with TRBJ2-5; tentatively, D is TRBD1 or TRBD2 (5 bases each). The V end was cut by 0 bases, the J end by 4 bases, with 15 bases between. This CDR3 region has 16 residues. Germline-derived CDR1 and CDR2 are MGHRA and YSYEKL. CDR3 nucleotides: TGCGCCAGCAGCCAAGAAGGGGCGTTCAGCGGAGAGACCCAGTACTTC. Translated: CASSQEGAFSGETQYF.

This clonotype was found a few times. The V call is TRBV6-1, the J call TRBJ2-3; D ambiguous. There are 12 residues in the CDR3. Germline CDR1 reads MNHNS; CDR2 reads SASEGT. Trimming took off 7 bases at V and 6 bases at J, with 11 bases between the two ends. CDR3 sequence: CASTSTGDTQYF. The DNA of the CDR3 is TGTGCCAGCACCTCGACCGGGGATACGCAGTATTTT.

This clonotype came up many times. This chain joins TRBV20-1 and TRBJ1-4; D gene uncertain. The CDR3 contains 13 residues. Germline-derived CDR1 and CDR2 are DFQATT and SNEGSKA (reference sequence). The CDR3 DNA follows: TGCAGCGCCGCCGGGCAGACTAATGAAAAACTGTTTTTT. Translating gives CSAAGQTNEKLFF.

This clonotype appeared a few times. CDR3 residues: CASSDSRTSGRGSIYEQYF. As DNA, the CDR3 is TGTGCCAGCAGTGACAGCCGGACTAGCGGGAGGGGGTCCATTTACGAGCAGTACTTC. This sequence joins TRBV6-1 and TRBJ2-7; TRBD2 matches 15 bases. CDR3 length: 19 amino acids. Germline CDR1 reads MNHNS; CDR2 reads SASEGT. With V trimmed by 3 bases and J by 4 bases, 13 bases remained unmatched.

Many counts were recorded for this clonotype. The CDR3 sequence is CASRTLGGQGTEAFF. The DNA for the CDR3 is TGTGCCAGCAGGACTTTGGGGGGCCAGGGGACTGAAGCTTTCTTT. The gene calls are TRBV28 and TRBJ1-1; D might be TRBD1 (6 bases). There are 15 residues in the CDR3. V lost 6 bases, J lost 5 bases, and 19 bases lay in between. CDR1 and CDR2 from the germline V gene are MDHEN and SYDVKM.

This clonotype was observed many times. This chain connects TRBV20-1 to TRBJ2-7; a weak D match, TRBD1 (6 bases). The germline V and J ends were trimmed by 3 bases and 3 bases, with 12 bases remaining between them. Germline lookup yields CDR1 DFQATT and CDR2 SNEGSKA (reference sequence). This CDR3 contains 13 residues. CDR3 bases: TGCAGTGCTAGTGGGGGCAGGGACTACGAGCAGTACTTC. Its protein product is CSASGGRDYEQYF.

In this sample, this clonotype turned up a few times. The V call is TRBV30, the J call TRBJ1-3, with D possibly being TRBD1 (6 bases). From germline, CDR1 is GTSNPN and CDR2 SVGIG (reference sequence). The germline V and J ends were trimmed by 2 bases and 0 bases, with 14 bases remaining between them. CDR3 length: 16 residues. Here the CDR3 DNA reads TGTGCCTGGAGTCCGCCGGGGGCACGCTCTGGAAACACCATATATTTT. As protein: CAWSPPGARSGNTIYF.

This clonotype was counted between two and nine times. CDR3 coding DNA: TGTGCCAGCGGACAGGGGGTGATTACTGAAGCTTTCTTT. Amino acids: CASGQGVITEAFF. V gene TRBV27 combines with J gene TRBJ1-1, with TRBD1 matching over 10 bases. Germline CDR1 MNHEY, CDR2 SMNVEV (reference sequence). The CDR3 contains 13 residues. After removal of 8 bases from V and 5 bases from J, the junction contained 5 bases not matched to a gene.

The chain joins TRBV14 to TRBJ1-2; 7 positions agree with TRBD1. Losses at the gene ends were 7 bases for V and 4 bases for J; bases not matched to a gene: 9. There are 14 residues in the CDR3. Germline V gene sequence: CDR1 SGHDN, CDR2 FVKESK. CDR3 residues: CASIPRTGGYGYTF. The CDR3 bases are TGTGCCAGCATACCACGGACAGGTGGCTATGGCTACACCTTC.